Listed below are T cell receptor beta chains from one sample, sequenced in a study of T cell repertoires in cytomegalovirus infection. TCRdb independently ran MiXCR on the reads; one entry per CDR3 protein. The sample includes about 350,000 distinct CDR3 sequences, roughly 34% seen only once; the top ten take less than 15%. Their antigens are not known. This specimen consisted of cultured PBMCs, obtained from culture after CMV antigen stimulation. These receptors all stem from a human donor in good health (CMV status not recorded). Some clones in this sample may be carry-over from other donors' samples. Both conserved end residues are part of each CDR3. A D gene is named only where the DNA matches it firmly. A row's size may be missing; if present it is once, few, many or a size class.

>NA|TRBJ2-3|NA|TRBV12-3/TRBV12-4
TGTGCCAGCAGTTTAGCGGGGGCTCTCACAGATACGCAGTATTTT
CASSLAGALTDTQYF
>TRBD1|TRBJ1-2|NA|TRBV28
TGTGCCAGCAGGAAAGCGGACAGGACCTATGGCTACACCTTC
CASRKADRTYGYTF
>NA|TRBJ2-3|NA|TRBV12-3/TRBV12-4
TGTGCCAGTTCAACGGGGTTCACAGTTACGCAGTATTTT
CASSTGFTVTQYF
>NA|TRBJ2-1|NA|TRBV7-6
TGTGCCAGCAGCACGAACGGATTGGGACTGCAGAATGAGCAGTTCTTC
CASSTNGLGLQNEQFF
>NA|TRBJ2-6|few|TRBV12-3/TRBV12-4
TGTGCCAGCATATACTCTGGGGCCAACGTCCTGACTTTC
CASIYSGANVLTF
>NA|TRBJ2-3|many|TRBV6-2/TRBV6-3
TGTGCCAGCAGTGAGATGCGACGGGCGAGGGCAGATACGCAGTATTTT
CASSEMRRARADTQYF
>TRBD2|TRBJ2-5|NA|TRBV27
TGTGCCAGCAGTCGACGTCCGGGACTAGCCGAAGAGACCCAGTACTTC
CASSRRPGLAEETQYF
>TRBD2|TRBJ2-1|once|TRBV20-1
TGCAGTGCTCCGGACCGACTAGCGGGAACGTATGAGCAGTTCTTC
CSAPDRLAGTYEQFF
>NA|TRBJ1-1|few|TRBV12-3/TRBV12-4
TGTGCCAGCAGTTTACGTGGGGGAAGTAGCCCTGAAGCTTTCTTT
CASSLRGGSSPEAFF
>NA|TRBJ2-1|NA|TRBV5-1
TGCGCCAGCAGCCCAGGACCGGACCTCTACAATGAGCAGTTCTTC
CASSPGPDLYNEQFF
>NA|TRBJ2-7|NA|TRBV7-8
TGTGCCAGCAGCCCACGGAGGGGGCCCAACTACGAGCAGTACTTC
CASSPRRGPNYEQYF
>NA|TRBJ2-6|few|TRBV7-3
TGTGCCAGCAGCTTATATCCAGGGGGGATGGCTGGGGCCAACGTCCTGACTTTC
CASSLYPGGMAGANVLTF
>NA|TRBJ2-7|NA|TRBV19
TGTGCCAGTAGTATAGTCGGGGGTAACTACGAGCAGTACTTC
CASSIVGGNYEQYF
>NA|TRBJ1-3|few|TRBV6-1
TGTGCCACGGGGGGGCCGGGGCTTGGAAACACCATATATTTT
CATGGPGLGNTIYF
>NA|TRBJ1-4|few|TRBV28
TGTGCCAGCAGCCGGACAGCGACGGATGAAAAACTGTTTTTT
CASSRTATDEKLFF
>NA|TRBJ1-1|NA|TRBV12-3/TRBV12-4
TGTGCCAGCAACCTCGACGGACGGAACACTGAAGCTTTCTTT
CASNLDGRNTEAFF
>NA|TRBJ1-1|NA|TRBV19
TGTGCCAGTAGTATCTTAGAGGGACTCATGAACACTGAAGCTTTCTTT
CASSILEGLMNTEAFF
>TRBD2|TRBJ2-7|few|TRBV30
TGTGCCTGGAGTGTACTAGCGGGGATGGAGTTCGAGCAGTACTTC
CAWSVLAGMEFEQYF
>NA|TRBJ1-2|NA|TRBV10-3
TGTGCCATCAGTGAGTCGTCGGGGGCTACGACGAGGGGCTACACCTTC
CAISESSGATTRGYTF
>TRBD1|TRBJ2-5|NA|TRBV14
TGTGCCAGCAGCCAAGGGTTCAGGACAGGAGACACCCAGTACTTC
CASSQGFRTGDTQYF
>TRBD2|TRBJ2-1|NA|TRBV7-2
TGTGCCAACAGCCCCCTGGGCGGGAGCTCCTACAATGAGCAGTTCTTC
CANSPLGGSSYNEQFF
>NA|TRBJ1-1|NA|TRBV29-1
TGCAGCGTTGGACCAGGGTTTCAGAACGAAGCTTTCTTT
CSVGPGFQNEAFF
>TRBD1|TRBJ1-2|few|TRBV11-3
TGTGCCAGCAGCTTAGCCGGGACAGGGGGCGCGAACTATGGCTACACCTTC
CASSLAGTGGANYGYTF
>TRBD1|TRBJ2-7|NA|TRBV9
TGTGCCAGCAGCGTATCAGGGGGCTCCTACGAGCAGTACTTC
CASSVSGGSYEQYF
>NA|TRBJ1-2|NA|TRBV19
TGTGCCAGCGAAGGACTGAATTTTAACTATGGCTACACCTTC
CASEGLNFNYGYTF
>NA|TRBJ2-2|NA|TRBV11-2
TGTGCCAGCAGCTTAGGTCTACGGCAGGCGAACACCGGGGAGCTGTTTTTT
CASSLGLRQANTGELFF
>TRBD1|TRBJ1-1|few|TRBV6-1
TGTGCCAGCAGTTACAGGGGGCAGAACACTGAAGCTTTCTTT
CASSYRGQNTEAFF
>TRBD1|TRBJ2-1|NA|TRBV12-3/TRBV12-4
TGTGCCAGCAGGACCCGGACAGGGGGTAAGCGGGGCTCCTACAATGAGCAGTTCTTC
CASRTRTGGKRGSYNEQFF
>TRBD2|TRBJ2-3|few|TRBV7-2
TGTGCCAGCAGCAAAACTCGGGGGGGCACAGATACGCAGTATTTT
CASSKTRGGTDTQYF
>TRBD1|TRBJ1-2|NA|TRBV4-1
TGCGCCAGCAGCCAAATGACAGGGTCTCTTGATGGCTACACCTTC
CASSQMTGSLDGYTF
>NA|TRBJ2-1|many|TRBV6-5
TGTGCCAGCAGAACAAGGGGGGCCTACAATGAGCAGTTCTTC
CASRTRGAYNEQFF
>NA|TRBJ1-4|few|TRBV7-2
TGTGCCAGCAGTCCCGACTTTGCGGCTAATGAAAAACTGTTTTTT
CASSPDFAANEKLFF
>TRBD2|TRBJ2-7|NA|TRBV4-2
TGTGCCAGCAGCCAAGATCGTACTAGCGGGAACTACGAGCAGTACTTC
CASSQDRTSGNYEQYF
>TRBD1|TRBJ1-1|NA|TRBV6-5
TGTGCCACCCGACAGGGGGGAACTGAAGCTTTCTTT
CATRQGGTEAFF
>NA|TRBJ2-3|many|TRBV19
TGTGCCACCGGAGGGCCGGGGACAGATACGCAGTATTTT
CATGGPGTDTQYF
>NA|TRBJ2-5|NA|TRBV6-5
TGTGCCAGCAGTTACTGGGCGGGAAGGCAAGAGACCCAGTACTTC
CASSYWAGRQETQYF
>NA|TRBJ1-2|NA|TRBV7-2
TGTGCCAGCAGCTTAGTCTCTTATGGCTACACCTTC
CASSLVSYGYTF
>NA|TRBJ2-1|few|TRBV19
TGTGCCAGTAGTATGGTCAGCTACAATGAGCAGTTCTTC
CASSMVSYNEQFF
>NA|TRBJ1-1|few|TRBV7-8
TGTGCCAGCAGCTCCCTACGGAACACTGAAGCTTTCTTT
CASSSLRNTEAFF
>NA|TRBJ1-1|many|TRBV7-2
TGTGCCAGCGGAATGAACACTGAAGCTTTCTTT
CASGMNTEAFF
>NA|TRBJ2-2|NA|TRBV19
TGTGCCAGTAGTCTCCAAGGTACCCCCGGGGAGCTGTTTTTT
CASSLQGTPGELFF
>NA|TRBJ1-5|many|TRBV7-8
TGTGCCAGCAGCCCGGGGGGGCCTCAGCCCCAGCATTTT
CASSPGGPQPQHF
>NA|TRBJ1-5|NA|TRBV19
TGTGCCAGTAGTATAGACAGGGGCTACGGTCAGCCCCAGCATTTT
CASSIDRGYGQPQHF
>NA|TRBJ1-5|NA|TRBV6-2/TRBV6-3
TGTGCCAGCAGTTACGGGATTAACAATCAGCCCCAGCATTTT
CASSYGINNQPQHF
>TRBD2|TRBJ2-1|few|TRBV28
TGTGCCAGCAGTTCCGCGGGAGTAGGATACAATGAGCAGTTCTTC
CASSSAGVGYNEQFF
>NA|TRBJ2-1|NA|TRBV7-2
TGTGCCAGCAGCTTAGGCGGGGTGGGCAATGAGCAGTTCTTC
CASSLGGVGNEQFF
>TRBD2|TRBJ2-1|many|TRBV7-2
TGTGCCAGCAGCTTGATTATTAGCGGGAGAGGGTATGAGCAGTTCTTC
CASSLIISGRGYEQFF
>NA|TRBJ1-6|few|TRBV18
TGTGCCAGCTCAGCGCAGGGATCGGTTCGTGGGAATTCACCCCTCCACTTT
CASSAQGSVRGNSPLHF
>TRBD2|TRBJ2-3|NA|TRBV10-2
TGCGCCAGCGGAACCGGGACTAGCGGGAGAGATACGCAGTATTTT
CASGTGTSGRDTQYF
>NA|TRBJ2-7|NA|TRBV7-4
TGTGCCAGCAGCTCAACTGGGTCTCGAAGCTCCTACGAGCAGTACTTC
CASSSTGSRSSYEQYF
>NA|TRBJ2-3|NA|TRBV15
TGTGCCACCAGCAGAGATCCGGGAGAGGGAGATACGCAGTATTTT
CATSRDPGEGDTQYF
>TRBD1|TRBJ1-2|NA|TRBV7-8
TGTGCCAGCAGCGCTCGGACAGGGGGCTATGGCTACACCTTC
CASSARTGGYGYTF
>NA|TRBJ1-4|NA|TRBV9
TGTGCCAGCAGCGTAGCAGGGGCCGTTAATGAAAACCTGTTTTTT
CASSVAGAVNENLFF